Each of the 9 T cell receptor beta chains below was sequenced from the same sample in a study of a mutant IDH1 vaccine in newly diagnosed glioma. Here immunoSEQ multiplex PCR was the method, and the copy in TCRdb shows in-frame clones only, minus some. The sample lists tens of thousands of clones, about 70% occurring once. Antigens of these TCRs are unknown. Noted time point: week 11, during vaccination. Doses consisted of 300 ug of mutant IDH1 20-mer peptide each, paired with topical imiquimod. The source was peripheral blood mononuclear cells (PBMCs), collected from a glioma patient whose treatment included an IDH1 peptide vaccine. The source of these receptors is a young man with glioma. Some clones in this sample may be carry-over from other donors' samples.

V is TRBV5-1 and J is TRBJ2-7; maybe TRBD2 (5 bases). Trimming took off 0 bases at V and 4 bases at J, with 14 bases between the two ends. This CDR3 is 15 amino acids long. Germline CDR1 SGHRS, CDR2 YFSETQ. CDR3 sequence reads: CASSLDEGSWYEQYF. The CDR3, as DNA: TGCGCCAGCAGCTTGGACGAGGGTAGCTGGTACGAGCAGTACTTC.

The chain is built from TRBV7-2 and TRBJ2-3; unclear D gene. CDR3 length equals 14 residues. V lost 2 bases and J 2 bases, leaving 8 bases between the germline ends. The germline CDR1 and CDR2 sequences are SGHTA and FQGNSA. CDR3 in DNA: TGTGCCAGCAGCTTATTCCTCCTCACAGATACGCAGTATTTT. As protein: CASSLFLLTDTQYF.

The chain has TRBV7-9 and TRBJ2-7; 8 nucleotides line up with TRBD1. With V trimmed by 4 bases and J by 3 bases, 11 bases remained unmatched. Germline CDR1 is SEHNR and CDR2 is FQNEAQ (reference sequence). This CDR3 is built from 16 residues. CDR3 nucleotide sequence: TGTGCCAGCAGCTATTATCTGGACAGGGCCTACTACGAGCAGTACTTC. Amino acids: CASSYYLDRAYYEQYF.

The V and J genes are TRBV19 and TRBJ1-5; D ambiguous. The CDR3 covers 14 residues. The germline V gene encodes CDR1 LNHDA and CDR2 SQIVND (reference sequence). Trimming left V 3 bases short and J 5 bases short, with 11 bases between. The CDR3 nucleotides are TGTGCCAGTAGTATTGTTGGAAGAGATCAGCCCCAGCATTTT. Protein sequence: CASSIVGRDQPQHF.

CDR3 nucleotides: TGTGCCAGCAGTGAATGGGTGGGAGTCACAACCTACGAGCAGTACTTC. It translates to CASSEWVGVTTYEQYF. This chain connects TRBV6-1 to TRBJ2-7, with D possibly being TRBD2 (5 bases). Looked up from germline, CDR1 is MNHNS and CDR2 is SASEGT. Trimming left V 2 bases short and J 2 bases short, with 16 bases between. This CDR3 has 16 residues.

V and J are TRBV4-2 and TRBJ1-2; 7 bases fit TRBD1. The CDR3 is 19 amino acids. Per the germline V gene, CDR1 is LGHNA and CDR2 is YNFKEQ. J gave up 4 bases and V 0 bases, and 17 bases lay outside the gene matches. The CDR3 loop reads CASSQDIGARGPLAYGYTF. The CDR3 DNA sequence: TGTGCCAGCAGCCAAGATATCGGAGCAAGGGGGCCCCTGGCCTATGGCTACACCTTC.

V and J are TRBV5-1 and TRBJ1-1; TRBD1 aligns across 10 bases. This CDR3 has 15 residues. Germline V gives CDR1 SGHRS, CDR2 YFSETQ. With V trimmed by 4 bases and J by 4 bases, 7 bases remained unmatched. CDR3 region: CASSQGDRGSTEAFF. CDR3 bases: TGCGCCAGCAGCCAGGGGGACAGGGGATCCACTGAAGCTTTCTTT.

This clone was observed a single time. The chain couples TRBV6-5 to TRBJ2-7; 9 positions match TRBD1. The ends lost 2 bases at V and 13 bases at J; junction bases unmatched: 9. Germline V lookup: CDR1 MNHEY, CDR2 SVGAGI. This CDR3 region has 13 residues. The CDR3 loop is CASSYAAGTGLYF. CDR3 nucleotides: TGTGCCAGCAGTTACGCGGCCGGGACAGGGTTATACTTC.

This chain connects TRBV7-2 to TRBJ1-5, with a possible D match to TRBD1 (5 bases). V shed 0 bases and J shed 3 bases, with 6 bases lying between them. CDR1 and CDR2 (germline): SGHTA, FQGNSA. The CDR3 is 14 residues long. The CDR3 DNA follows: TGTGCCAGCAGCTTAGCGGGACCCAATCAGCCCCAGCATTTT. This encodes CASSLAGPNQPQHF.